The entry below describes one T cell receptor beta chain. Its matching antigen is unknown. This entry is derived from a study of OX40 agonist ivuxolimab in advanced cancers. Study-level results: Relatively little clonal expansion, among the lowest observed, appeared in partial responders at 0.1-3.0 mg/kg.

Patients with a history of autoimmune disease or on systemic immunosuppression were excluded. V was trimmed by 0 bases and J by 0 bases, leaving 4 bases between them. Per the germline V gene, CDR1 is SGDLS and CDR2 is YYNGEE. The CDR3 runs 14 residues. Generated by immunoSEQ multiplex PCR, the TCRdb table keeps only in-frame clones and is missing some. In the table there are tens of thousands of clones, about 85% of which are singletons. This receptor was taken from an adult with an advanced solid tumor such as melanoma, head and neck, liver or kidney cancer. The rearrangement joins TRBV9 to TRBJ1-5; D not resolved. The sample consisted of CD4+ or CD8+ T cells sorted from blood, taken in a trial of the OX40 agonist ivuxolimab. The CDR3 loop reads CASSVGYSNQPQHF. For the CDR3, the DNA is TGTGCCAGCAGCGTAGGATATAGCAATCAGCCCCAGCATTTT.